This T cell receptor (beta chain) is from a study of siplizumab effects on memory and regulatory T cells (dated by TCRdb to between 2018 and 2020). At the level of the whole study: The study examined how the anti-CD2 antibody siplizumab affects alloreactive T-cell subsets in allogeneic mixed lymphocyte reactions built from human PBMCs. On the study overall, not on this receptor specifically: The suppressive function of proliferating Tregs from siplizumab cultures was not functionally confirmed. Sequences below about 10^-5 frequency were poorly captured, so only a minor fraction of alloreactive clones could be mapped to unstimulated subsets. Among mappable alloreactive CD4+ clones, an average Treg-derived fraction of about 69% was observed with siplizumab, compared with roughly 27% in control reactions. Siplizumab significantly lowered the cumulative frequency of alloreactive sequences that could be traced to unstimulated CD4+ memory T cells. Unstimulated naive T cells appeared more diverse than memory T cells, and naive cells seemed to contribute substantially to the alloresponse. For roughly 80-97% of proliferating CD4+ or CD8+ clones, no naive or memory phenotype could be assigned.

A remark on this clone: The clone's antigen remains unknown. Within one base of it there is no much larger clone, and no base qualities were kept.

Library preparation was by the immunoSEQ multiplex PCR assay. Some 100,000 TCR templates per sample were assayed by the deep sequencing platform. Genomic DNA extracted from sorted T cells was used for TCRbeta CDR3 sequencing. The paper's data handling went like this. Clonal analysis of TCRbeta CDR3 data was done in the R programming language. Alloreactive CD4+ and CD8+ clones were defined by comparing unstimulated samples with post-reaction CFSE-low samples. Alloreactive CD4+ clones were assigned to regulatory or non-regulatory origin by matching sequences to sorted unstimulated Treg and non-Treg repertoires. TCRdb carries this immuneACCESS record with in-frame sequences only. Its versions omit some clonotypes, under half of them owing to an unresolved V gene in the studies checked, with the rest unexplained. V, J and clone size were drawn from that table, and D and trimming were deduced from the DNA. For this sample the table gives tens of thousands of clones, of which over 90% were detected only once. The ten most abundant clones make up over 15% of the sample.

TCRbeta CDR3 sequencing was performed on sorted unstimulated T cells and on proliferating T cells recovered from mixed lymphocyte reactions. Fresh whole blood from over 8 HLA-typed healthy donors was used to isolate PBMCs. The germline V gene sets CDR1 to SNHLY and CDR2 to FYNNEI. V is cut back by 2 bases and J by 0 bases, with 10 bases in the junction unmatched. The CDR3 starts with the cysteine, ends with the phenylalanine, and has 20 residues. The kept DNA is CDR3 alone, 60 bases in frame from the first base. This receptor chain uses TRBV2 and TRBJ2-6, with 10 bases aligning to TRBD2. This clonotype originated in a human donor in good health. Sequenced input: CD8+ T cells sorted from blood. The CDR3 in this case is CASSESGWLAGDSGANVLTF. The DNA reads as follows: TGTGCCAGCAGTGAAAGCGGGTGGCTAGCGGGGGACTCTGGGGCCAACGTCCTGACTTTC.